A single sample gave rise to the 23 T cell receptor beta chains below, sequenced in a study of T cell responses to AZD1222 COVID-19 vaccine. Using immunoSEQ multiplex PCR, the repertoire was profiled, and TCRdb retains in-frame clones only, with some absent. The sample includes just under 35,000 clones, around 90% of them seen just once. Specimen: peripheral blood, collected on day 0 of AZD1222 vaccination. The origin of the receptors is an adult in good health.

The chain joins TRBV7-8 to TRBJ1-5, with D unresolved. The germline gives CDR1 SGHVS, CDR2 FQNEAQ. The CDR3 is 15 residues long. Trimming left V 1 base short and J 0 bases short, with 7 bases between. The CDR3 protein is CASSLGRNSNQPQHF. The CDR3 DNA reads TGTGCCAGCAGCTTAGGACGGAATAGCAATCAGCCCCAGCATTTT.

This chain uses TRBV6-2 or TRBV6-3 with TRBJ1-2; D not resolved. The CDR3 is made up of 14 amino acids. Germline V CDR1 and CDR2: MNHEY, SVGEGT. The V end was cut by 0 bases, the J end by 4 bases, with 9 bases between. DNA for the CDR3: TGTGCCAGCAGTTACTCTCATCCGTCCTATGGCTACACCTTC. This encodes CASSYSHPSYGYTF.

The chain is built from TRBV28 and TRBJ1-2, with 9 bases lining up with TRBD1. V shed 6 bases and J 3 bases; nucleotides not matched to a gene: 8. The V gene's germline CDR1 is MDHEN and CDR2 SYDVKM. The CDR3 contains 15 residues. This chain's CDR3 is CASSSGTGRHYGYTF. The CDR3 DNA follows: TGTGCCAGCAGCTCCGGGACAGGGCGTCACTATGGCTACACCTTC.

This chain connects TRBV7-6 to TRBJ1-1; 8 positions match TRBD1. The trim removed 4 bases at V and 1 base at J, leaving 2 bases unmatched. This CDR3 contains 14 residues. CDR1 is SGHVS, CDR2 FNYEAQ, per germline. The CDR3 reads CASSSGQENTEAFF. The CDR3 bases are TGTGCCAGCAGCTCGGGACAGGAGAACACTGAAGCTTTCTTT.

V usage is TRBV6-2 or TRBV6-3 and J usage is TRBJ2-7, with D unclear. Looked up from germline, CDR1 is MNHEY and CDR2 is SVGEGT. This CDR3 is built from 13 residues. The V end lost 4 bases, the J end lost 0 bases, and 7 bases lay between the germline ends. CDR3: CASSSISSYEQYF. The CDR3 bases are TGTGCCAGCAGTTCAATCAGCTCCTACGAGCAGTACTTC.

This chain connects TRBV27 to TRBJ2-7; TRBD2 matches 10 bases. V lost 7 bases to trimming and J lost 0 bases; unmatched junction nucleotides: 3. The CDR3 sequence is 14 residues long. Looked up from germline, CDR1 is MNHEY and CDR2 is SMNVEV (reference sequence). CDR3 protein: CASTPSGSSYEQYF. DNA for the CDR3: TGTGCCAGCACCCCTAGCGGGAGCTCCTACGAGCAGTACTTC.

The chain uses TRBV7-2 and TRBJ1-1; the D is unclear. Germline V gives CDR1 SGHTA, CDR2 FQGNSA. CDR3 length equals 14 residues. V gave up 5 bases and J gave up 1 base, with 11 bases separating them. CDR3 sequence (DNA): TGTGCCAGCAGCGCCTTAATTTCGAACACTGAAGCTTTCTTT. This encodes CASSALISNTEAFF.

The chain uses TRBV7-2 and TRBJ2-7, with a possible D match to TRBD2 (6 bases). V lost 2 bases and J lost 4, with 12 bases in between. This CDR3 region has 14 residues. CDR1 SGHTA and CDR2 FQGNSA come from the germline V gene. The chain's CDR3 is CASSLPPLAYEQYF. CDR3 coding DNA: TGTGCCAGCAGCTTACCCCCCCTAGCGTACGAGCAGTACTTC.

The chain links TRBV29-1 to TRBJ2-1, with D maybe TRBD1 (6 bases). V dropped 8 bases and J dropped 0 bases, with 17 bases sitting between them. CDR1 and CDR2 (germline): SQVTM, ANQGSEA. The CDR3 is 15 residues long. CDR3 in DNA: TGCAGCATACGAACATTGGACAGCTCCTACAATGAGCAGTTCTTC. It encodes CSIRTLDSSYNEQFF.

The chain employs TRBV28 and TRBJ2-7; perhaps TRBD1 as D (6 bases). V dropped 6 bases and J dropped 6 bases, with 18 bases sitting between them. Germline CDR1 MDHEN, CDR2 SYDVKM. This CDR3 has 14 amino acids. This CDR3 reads CASSPYRESSEQYF. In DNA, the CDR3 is TGTGCCAGCAGCCCCTACAGGGAGTCGAGCGAGCAGTACTTC.

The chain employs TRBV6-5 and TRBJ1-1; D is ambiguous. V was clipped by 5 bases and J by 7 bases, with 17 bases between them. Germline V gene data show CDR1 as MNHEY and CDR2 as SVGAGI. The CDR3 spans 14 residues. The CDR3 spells CASSLHLKRGEAFF. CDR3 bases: TGTGCCAGCAGTCTCCACTTAAAGCGGGGTGAAGCTTTCTTT.

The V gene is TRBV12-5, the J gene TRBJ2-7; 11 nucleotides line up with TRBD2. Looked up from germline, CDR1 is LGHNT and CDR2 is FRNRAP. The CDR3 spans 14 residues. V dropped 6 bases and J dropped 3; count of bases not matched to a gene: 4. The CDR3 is CASGPGTSGYEQYF. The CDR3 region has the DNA TGTGCTAGTGGCCCGGGGACTAGCGGCTACGAGCAGTACTTC.

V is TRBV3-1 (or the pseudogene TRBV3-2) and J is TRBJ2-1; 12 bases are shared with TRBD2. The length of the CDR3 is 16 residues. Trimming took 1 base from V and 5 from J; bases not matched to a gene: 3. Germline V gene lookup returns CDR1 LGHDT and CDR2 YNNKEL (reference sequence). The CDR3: CASSQVTSGRDNEQFF. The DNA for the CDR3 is TGTGCCAGCAGCCAAGTGACTAGCGGGAGAGACAATGAGCAGTTCTTC.

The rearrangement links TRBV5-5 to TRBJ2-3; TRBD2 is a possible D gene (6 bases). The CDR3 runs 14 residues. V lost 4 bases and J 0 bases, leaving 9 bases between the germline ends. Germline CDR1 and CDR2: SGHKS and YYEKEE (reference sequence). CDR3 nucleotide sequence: TGTGCCAGCAGCCTTGGGACTAGCACAGATACGCAGTATTTT. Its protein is CASSLGTSTDTQYF.

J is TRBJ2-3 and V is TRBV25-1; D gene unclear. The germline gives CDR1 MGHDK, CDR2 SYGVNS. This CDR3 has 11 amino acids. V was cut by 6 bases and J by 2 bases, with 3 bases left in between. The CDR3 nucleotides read TGTGCCAGCAGGAACACAGATACGCAGTATTTT. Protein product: CASRNTDTQYF.

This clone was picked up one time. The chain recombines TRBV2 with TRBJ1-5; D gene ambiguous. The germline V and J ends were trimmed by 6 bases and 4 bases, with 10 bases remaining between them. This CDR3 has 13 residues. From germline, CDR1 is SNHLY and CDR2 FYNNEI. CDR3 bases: TGTGCCAGCAGCCAGGACGGGAATCAGCCCCAGCATTTT. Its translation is CASSQDGNQPQHF.

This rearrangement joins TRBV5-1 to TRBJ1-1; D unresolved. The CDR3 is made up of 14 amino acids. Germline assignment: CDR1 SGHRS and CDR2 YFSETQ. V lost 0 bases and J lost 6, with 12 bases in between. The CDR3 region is CASSLDRLGAEAFF. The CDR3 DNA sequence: TGCGCCAGCAGCTTGGATAGGCTTGGGGCTGAAGCTTTCTTT.

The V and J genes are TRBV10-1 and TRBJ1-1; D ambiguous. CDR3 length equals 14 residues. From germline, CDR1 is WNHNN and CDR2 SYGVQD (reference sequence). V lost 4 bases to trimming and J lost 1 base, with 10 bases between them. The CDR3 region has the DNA TGCGCCAGCAGTGGGGAGGGTCAGAACACTGAAGCTTTCTTT. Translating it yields CASSGEGQNTEAFF.

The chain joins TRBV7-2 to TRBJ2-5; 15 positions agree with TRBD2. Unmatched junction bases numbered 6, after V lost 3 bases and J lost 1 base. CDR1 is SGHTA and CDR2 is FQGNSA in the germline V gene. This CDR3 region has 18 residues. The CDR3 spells CASSLRWTSGRAQETQYF. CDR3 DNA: TGTGCCAGCAGCTTGCGATGGACTAGCGGGAGGGCCCAAGAGACCCAGTACTTC.

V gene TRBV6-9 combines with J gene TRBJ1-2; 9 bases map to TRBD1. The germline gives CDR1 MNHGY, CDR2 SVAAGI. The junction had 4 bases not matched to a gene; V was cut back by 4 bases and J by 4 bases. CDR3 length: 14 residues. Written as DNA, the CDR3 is TGTGCCAGCAGTTCAGGACAGGGGAGCTATGGCTACACCTTC. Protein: CASSSGQGSYGYTF.

CDR3 sequence reads: CSVGTQGWRDEQFF. In DNA form, the CDR3 reads TGCAGCGTTGGAACGCAGGGGTGGAGAGATGAGCAGTTCTTC. The chain uses TRBV29-1 and TRBJ2-1; D is perhaps TRBD1 (6 bases). Germline CDR1 reads SQVTM; CDR2 reads ANQGSEA. This CDR3 contains 14 residues. V gave up 4 bases and J gave up 8 bases, with 18 bases separating them.

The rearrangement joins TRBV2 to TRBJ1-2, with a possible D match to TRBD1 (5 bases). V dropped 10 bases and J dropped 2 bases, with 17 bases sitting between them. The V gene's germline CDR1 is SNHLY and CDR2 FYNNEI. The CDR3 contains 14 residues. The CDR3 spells CATGDGLLNYGYTF. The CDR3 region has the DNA TGTGCCACCGGGGACGGCCTCTTGAACTATGGCTACACCTTC.

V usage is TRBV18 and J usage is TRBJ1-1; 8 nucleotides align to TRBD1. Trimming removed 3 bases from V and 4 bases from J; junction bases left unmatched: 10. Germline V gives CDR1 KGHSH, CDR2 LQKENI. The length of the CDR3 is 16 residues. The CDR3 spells CASSPSQGELGTEAFF. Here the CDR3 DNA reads TGTGCCAGCTCACCTTCACAGGGGGAGTTGGGCACTGAAGCTTTCTTT. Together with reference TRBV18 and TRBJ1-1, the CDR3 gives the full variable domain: NAGVMQNPRHLVRRRGQEARLRCSPMKGHSHVYWYRQLPEEGLKFMVYLQKENIIDESGMPKERFSAEFPKEGPSILRIQQVVRGDSAAYFCASSPSQGELGTEAFFGQGTRLTVV.